Listed below are T cell receptor beta chains from one sample, sequenced in a study of blood T cell repertoires in COVID-19. Using immunoSEQ multiplex PCR, the repertoire was profiled, and TCRdb retains in-frame clones only, with some absent. The data contain some 160,000 clones, 70% to 90% of them seen just once; the ten biggest clones take up around 2.7%. Sample: peripheral blood. These receptors were obtained from a woman older than 75 with COVID-19, enrolled during active disease. Both conserved end residues are part of each CDR3. Each record gives: D gene, V gene, J gene, clone size, CDR3 protein, CDR3 DNA. The D gene is left open where the match is weak. Rows may omit the clone size; those that give it use once, few, many or a size class.

D: -; V: TRBV2; J: TRBJ1-6; size: -; CDR3: CASSYQGNRNNSPLHF; DNA: TGTGCCAGCAGTTACCAGGGTAATCGGAATAATTCACCCCTCCACTTT
D: -; V: TRBV6-2/TRBV6-3; J: TRBJ2-1; size: -; CDR3: CASSYSYAGQPEVDEQFF; DNA: TGTGCCAGCAGTTACTCTTACGCGGGACAGCCTGAGGTCGATGAGCAGTTCTTC
D: TRBD1; V: TRBV19; J: TRBJ1-1; size: -; CDR3: CASSRQGYTEAFF; DNA: TGTGCCAGTAGCCGACAGGGGTACACTGAAGCTTTCTTT
D: TRBD1; V: TRBV30; J: TRBJ1-2; size: -; CDR3: CAWERQGPSYGYTF; DNA: TGTGCTTGGGAAAGACAGGGCCCCAGCTATGGCTACACCTTC
D: TRBD2; V: TRBV29-1; J: TRBJ2-3; size: -; CDR3: CSGGVSGGFVDTQYF; DNA: TGCAGCGGCGGGGTTAGCGGGGGGTTCGTGGATACGCAGTATTTT
D: -; V: TRBV29-1; J: TRBJ1-1; size: -; CDR3: CSVARGMNTEAFF; DNA: TGCAGCGTTGCCCGGGGAATGAACACTGAAGCTTTCTTT
D: TRBD1; V: TRBV5-4; J: TRBJ2-5; size: -; CDR3: CASSRDSPRAAQYF; DNA: TGTGCCAGCAGCCGGGACAGTCCTAGGGCGGCCCAGTACTTC
D: TRBD2; V: TRBV2; J: TRBJ2-2; size: -; CDR3: CALKASGRITGELFF; DNA: TGTGCTTTGAAGGCTAGCGGGAGAATCACCGGGGAGCTGTTTTTT
D: -; V: TRBV10-3; J: TRBJ2-1; size: -; CDR3: CATLTGSSYNEQFF; DNA: TGTGCCACCCTAACAGGGAGCTCCTACAATGAGCAGTTCTTC
D: TRBD1; V: TRBV5-1; J: TRBJ1-6; size: -; CDR3: CASSWTGTDNSPLHF; DNA: TGCGCCAGCAGCTGGACCGGGACAGATAATTCACCCCTCCACTTT
D: -; V: TRBV19; J: TRBJ1-1; size: few; CDR3: CASIKRQLHTEAFF; DNA: TGTGCCAGTATAAAGAGACAGCTCCACACTGAAGCTTTCTTT
D: -; V: TRBV2; J: TRBJ2-1; size: -; CDR3: CASRASGNEQFF; DNA: TGTGCCAGCAGGGCGTCGGGTAATGAGCAGTTCTTC
D: -; V: TRBV30; J: TRBJ1-6; size: -; CDR3: CAWSGPGVSPLHF; DNA: TGTGCCTGGAGTGGGCCAGGGGTCTCACCCCTCCACTTT
D: TRBD2; V: TRBV7-2; J: TRBJ2-5; size: -; CDR3: CASSQERGLAGVTQYF; DNA: TGTGCCAGCAGCCAAGAACGGGGACTAGCGGGGGTGACCCAGTACTTC
D: -; V: TRBV2; J: TRBJ1-1; size: -; CDR3: CASTSERGGTEAFF; DNA: TGTGCCAGCACTTCGGAGAGGGGGGGCACTGAAGCTTTCTTT
D: -; V: TRBV20-1; J: TRBJ2-7; size: -; CDR3: CSAPEPYEQYF; DNA: TGCAGTGCCCCCGAGCCCTACGAGCAGTACTTC
D: -; V: TRBV7-2; J: TRBJ1-3; size: -; CDR3: CASSRRSPGNTIYF; DNA: TGTGCCAGCAGCCGCAGATCCCCTGGAAACACCATATATTTT
D: -; V: TRBV10-1; J: TRBJ1-1; size: -; CDR3: CASSRPVNTEAFF; DNA: TGCGCCAGCAGTCGCCCGGTGAACACTGAAGCTTTCTTT
D: TRBD1; V: TRBV4-1; J: TRBJ1-1; size: -; CDR3: CASSQDRGALNTEAFF; DNA: TGCGCCAGCAGCCAAGACAGGGGGGCTTTGAACACTGAAGCTTTCTTT
D: -; V: TRBV21-1; J: TRBJ1-2; size: -; CDR3: CASPGAGQGFGYGYTF; DNA: TGTGCCAGCCCGGGGGCGGGACAGGGGTTCGGGTATGGCTACACCTTC
D: -; V: TRBV10-2; J: TRBJ2-3; size: -; CDR3: CASSAGLESTDTQYF; DNA: TGCGCCAGCAGTGCTGGACTCGAAAGCACAGATACGCAGTATTTT
D: TRBD2; V: TRBV5-4; J: TRBJ2-7; size: -; CDR3: CASSLGWERENHEQYF; DNA: TGTGCCAGCAGCTTGGGGTGGGAGCGGGAGAACCACGAGCAGTACTTC
D: -; V: TRBV3-1/TRBV3-2; J: TRBJ1-1; size: -; CDR3: CASSQRGGVEAFF; DNA: TGTGCCAGCAGCCAAAGGGGGGGGGTAGAAGCTTTCTTT
D: -; V: TRBV21-1; J: TRBJ2-3; size: -; CDR3: CASSHQIPTSGSADTQYF; DNA: TGTGCCAGCAGCCACCAAATCCCGACTAGCGGGAGCGCAGATACGCAGTATTTT
D: TRBD1; V: TRBV27; J: TRBJ1-4; size: -; CDR3: CASSLIDRGREKLFF; DNA: TGTGCCAGCAGTTTAATAGACAGGGGGCGGGAAAAACTGTTTTTT
D: -; V: TRBV11-3; J: TRBJ1-1; size: -; CDR3: CASSLDGPGNTEAFF; DNA: TGTGCCAGCAGCTTAGACGGCCCGGGGAACACTGAAGCTTTCTTT
D: -; V: TRBV10-2; J: TRBJ2-7; size: -; CDR3: CASSGTRAYEQYF; DNA: TGCGCCAGCAGTGGAACCAGGGCCTACGAGCAGTACTTC
D: -; V: TRBV28; J: TRBJ1-2; size: few; CDR3: CASSGQLYGYTF; DNA: TGTGCCAGCAGCGGACAGCTCTATGGCTACACCTTC
D: TRBD2; V: TRBV7-3; J: TRBJ2-1; size: -; CDR3: CASSSLAGGPQYNEQFF; DNA: TGTGCCAGCAGTTCCCTAGCGGGAGGGCCACAGTACAATGAGCAGTTCTTC